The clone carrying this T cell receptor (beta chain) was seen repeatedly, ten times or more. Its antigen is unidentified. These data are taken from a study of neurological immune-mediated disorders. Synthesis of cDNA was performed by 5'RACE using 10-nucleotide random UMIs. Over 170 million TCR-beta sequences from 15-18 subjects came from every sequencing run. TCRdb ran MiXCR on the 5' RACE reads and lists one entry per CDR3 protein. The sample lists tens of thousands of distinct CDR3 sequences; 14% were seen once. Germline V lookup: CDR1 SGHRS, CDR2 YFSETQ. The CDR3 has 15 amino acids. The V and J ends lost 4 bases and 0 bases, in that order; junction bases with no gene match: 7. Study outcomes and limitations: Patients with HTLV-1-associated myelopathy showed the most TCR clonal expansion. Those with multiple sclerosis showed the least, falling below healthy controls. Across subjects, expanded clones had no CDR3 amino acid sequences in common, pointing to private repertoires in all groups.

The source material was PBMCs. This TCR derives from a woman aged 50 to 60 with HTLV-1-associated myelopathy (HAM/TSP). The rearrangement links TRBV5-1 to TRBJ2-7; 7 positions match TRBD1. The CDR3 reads CASSPTGTVSYEQYF. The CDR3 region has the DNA TGCGCCAGCAGCCCAACCGGGACAGTCTCCTACGAGCAGTACTTC.